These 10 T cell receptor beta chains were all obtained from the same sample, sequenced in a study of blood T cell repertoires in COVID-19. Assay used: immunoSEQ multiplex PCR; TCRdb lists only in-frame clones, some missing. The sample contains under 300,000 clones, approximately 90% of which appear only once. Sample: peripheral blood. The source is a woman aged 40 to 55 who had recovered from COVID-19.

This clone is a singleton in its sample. The CDR3 nucleotides are TGTGCCAGCAGCAATAAGGGGGCCCTGTCCTATGGCTACACCTTC. Translating it yields CASSNKGALSYGYTF. The chain combines TRBV21-1 with TRBJ1-2; TRBD1, the D gene given by the table, was not confirmed from the DNA. TRBV21-1 represents a pseudogene. The CDR3 has 15 residues.

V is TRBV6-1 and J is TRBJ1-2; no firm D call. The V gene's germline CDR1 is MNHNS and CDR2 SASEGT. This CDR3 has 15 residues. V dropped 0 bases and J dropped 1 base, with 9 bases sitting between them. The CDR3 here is CASSEALRVNYGYTF. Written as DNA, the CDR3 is TGTGCCAGCAGTGAAGCTCTGCGGGTTAACTATGGCTACACCTTC.

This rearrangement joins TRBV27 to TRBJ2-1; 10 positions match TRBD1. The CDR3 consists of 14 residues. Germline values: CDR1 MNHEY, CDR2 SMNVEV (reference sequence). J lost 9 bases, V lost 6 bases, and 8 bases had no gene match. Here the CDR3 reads CASRSRDRGSEQFF. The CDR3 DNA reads TGTGCCAGCAGGTCCCGGGACAGGGGAAGTGAGCAGTTCTTC.

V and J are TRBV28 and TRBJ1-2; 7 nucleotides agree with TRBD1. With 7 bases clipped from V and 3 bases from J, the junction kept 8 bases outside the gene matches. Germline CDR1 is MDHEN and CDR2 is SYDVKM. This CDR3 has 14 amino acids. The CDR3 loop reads CASMVQGRDYGYTF. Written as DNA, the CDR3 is TGTGCCAGCATGGTACAGGGGAGAGACTATGGCTACACCTTC.

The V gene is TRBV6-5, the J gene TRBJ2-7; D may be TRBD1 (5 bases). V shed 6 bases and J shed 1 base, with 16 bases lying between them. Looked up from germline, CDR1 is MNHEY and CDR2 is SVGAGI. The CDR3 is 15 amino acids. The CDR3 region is CASSIDRAGSYEQYF. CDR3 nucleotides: TGTGCCAGCAGCATAGACCGGGCAGGGTCCTACGAGCAGTACTTC.

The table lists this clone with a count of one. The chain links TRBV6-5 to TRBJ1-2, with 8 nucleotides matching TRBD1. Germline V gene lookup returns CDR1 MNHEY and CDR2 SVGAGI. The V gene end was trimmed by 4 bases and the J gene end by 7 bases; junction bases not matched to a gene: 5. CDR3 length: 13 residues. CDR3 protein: CASSLDREGGYTF. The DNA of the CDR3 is TGTGCCAGCAGTTTGGACAGGGAGGGTGGCTACACCTTC.

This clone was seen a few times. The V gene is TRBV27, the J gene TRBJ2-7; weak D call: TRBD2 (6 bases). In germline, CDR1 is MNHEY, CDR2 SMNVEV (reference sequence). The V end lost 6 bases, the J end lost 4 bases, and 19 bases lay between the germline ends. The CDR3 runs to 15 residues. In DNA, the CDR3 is TGTGCCAGCAGCTTAGTCCCGGGACTCTCATACGAGCAGTACTTC. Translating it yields CASSLVPGLSYEQYF.

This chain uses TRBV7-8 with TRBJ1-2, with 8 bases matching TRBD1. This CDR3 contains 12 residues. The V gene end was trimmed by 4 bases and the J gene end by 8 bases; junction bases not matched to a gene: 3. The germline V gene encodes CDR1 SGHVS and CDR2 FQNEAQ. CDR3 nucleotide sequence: TGTGCCAGCAGCTACGACAGGGGAGGCTACACCTTC. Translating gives CASSYDRGGYTF. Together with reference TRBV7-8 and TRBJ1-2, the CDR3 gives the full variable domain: GAGVSQSPRYKVAKRGQDVALRCDPISGHVSLFWYQQALGQGPEFLTYFQNEAQLDKSGLPSDRFFAERPEGSVSTLKIQRTQQEDSAVYLCASSYDRGGYTFGSGTRLTVV.

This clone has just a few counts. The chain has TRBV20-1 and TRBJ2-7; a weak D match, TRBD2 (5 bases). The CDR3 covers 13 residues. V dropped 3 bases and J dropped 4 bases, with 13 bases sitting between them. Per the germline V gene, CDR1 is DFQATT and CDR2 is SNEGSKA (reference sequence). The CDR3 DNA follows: TGCAGTGCTAGTCGGCCAGCGGTATACGAGCAGTACTTC. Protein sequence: CSASRPAVYEQYF.

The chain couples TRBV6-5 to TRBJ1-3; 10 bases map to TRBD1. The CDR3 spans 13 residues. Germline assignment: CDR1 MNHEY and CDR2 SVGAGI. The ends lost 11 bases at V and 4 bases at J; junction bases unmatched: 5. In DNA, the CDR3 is TGTGCCGGAAGACAGGGGGCGGGAAACACCATATATTTT. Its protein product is CAGRQGAGNTIYF.